This paragraph covers one TCR beta chain sequence. The antigen remains undetermined. This entry is derived from a study of cytomegalovirus exposure and HLA in healthy donors. Study-wide context: Around 78 million unique TCRs, all from HLA-typed donors, were included in an early release of the data.

Researchers ran the PCR with 60 Vbeta and 13 Jbeta primers. Repertoires were generated with immunoSEQ multiplex PCR, while TCRdb's copy carries only in-frame clones and drops some. The table lists 120,000 or so clones, around three quarters of them singletons. Notes on the study in general: Sequencing probably produced one cluster of sequence variants that were highly shared.

After removal of 6 bases from V and 2 bases from J, the junction contained 2 bases not matched to a gene. This CDR3 is 13 amino acids long. Germline CDR1 reads MNHEY; CDR2 reads SVGAGI. This chain uses TRBV6-5 with TRBJ2-3; 7 bases match TRBD1. The receptor comes from a woman aged 25 to 39 in good health and CMV-seronegative. Sequencing used PBMCs. CDR3 DNA: TGTGCCAGCAGGGACAGGTCCACAGATACGCAGTATTTT. Its protein product is CASRDRSTDTQYF.